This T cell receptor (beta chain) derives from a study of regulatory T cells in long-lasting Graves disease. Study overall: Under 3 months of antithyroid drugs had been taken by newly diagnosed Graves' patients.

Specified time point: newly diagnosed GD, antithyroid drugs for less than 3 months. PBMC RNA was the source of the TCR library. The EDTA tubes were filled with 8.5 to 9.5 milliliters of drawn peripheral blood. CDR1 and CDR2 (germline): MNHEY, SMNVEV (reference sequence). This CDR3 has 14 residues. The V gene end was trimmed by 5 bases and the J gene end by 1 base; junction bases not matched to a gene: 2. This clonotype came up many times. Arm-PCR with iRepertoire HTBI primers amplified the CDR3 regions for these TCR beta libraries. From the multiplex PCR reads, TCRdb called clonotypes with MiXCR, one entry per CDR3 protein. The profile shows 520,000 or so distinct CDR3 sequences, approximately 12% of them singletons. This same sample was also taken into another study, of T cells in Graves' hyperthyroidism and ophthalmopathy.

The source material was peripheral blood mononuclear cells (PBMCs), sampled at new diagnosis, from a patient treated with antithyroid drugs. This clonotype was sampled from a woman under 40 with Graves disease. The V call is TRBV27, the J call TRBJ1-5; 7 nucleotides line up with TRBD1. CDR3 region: CASSTQGSNQPQHF. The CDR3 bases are TGTGCCAGCAGTACACAGGGGAGCAATCAGCCCCAGCATTTT.